Presented here are 17 T cell receptor beta chains from one specimen sequenced in a study of blood T cells in healthy people across ages. A second roughly 7 to 12 cycle PCR used barcoded and J-beta primers. MiXCR was run by TCRdb on the 5' RACE reads, yielding one entry per CDR3 protein. In the table there are fewer than 1,200,000 distinct CDR3 sequences, 20% to 25% of which are singletons. These data were likewise used in another study, on T cells of mothers and their children.

The sequenced sample consisted of blood. The receptors were gathered from a girl aged 2-10 years in good health.

This clonotype was recorded a few times. The V and J genes are TRBV20-1 and TRBJ2-4, with 7 nucleotides matching TRBD1. CDR1 and CDR2 (germline): DFQATT, SNEGSKA (reference sequence). CDR3 length equals 19 residues. The V segment lost 0 bases and the J segment 0 bases; nucleotides outside the gene matches: 14. CDR3 DNA: TGCAGTGCTAGAGATCTCGGTGGACAGGTGTCCCTAGCCAAAAACATTCAGTACTTC. Amino acids: CSARDLGGQVSLAKNIQYF.

This clonotype was seen at least ten times. CDR3 protein: CASSYANTDTDTQYF. DNA for the CDR3: TGTGCCAGCAGTTACGCGAACACCGACACAGATACGCAGTATTTT. The chain has TRBV6-5 and TRBJ2-3, with unresolved D. CDR3 length: 15 residues. V was cut by 2 bases and J by 2 bases, with 11 bases left in between. Germline assignment: CDR1 MNHEY and CDR2 SVGAGI.

A few counts support this clonotype. This chain connects TRBV10-1 to TRBJ2-5, with 9 bases that match TRBD2. The CDR3 is made up of 15 amino acids. Germline CDR1 is WNHNN and CDR2 is SYGVQD (reference sequence). Germline trimming cut 3 bases from V and 0 bases from J; bases unmatched to any gene: 2. CDR3 region: CASSDPSGNQETQYF. CDR3 bases: TGCGCCAGCAGTGATCCTAGCGGGAACCAAGAGACCCAGTACTTC.

Regarding this clonotype: At one end the junction does not follow the germline gene, possibly because of a read error. The V call is TRBV4-2, the J call TRBJ2-3; 9 bases match TRBD2. The CDR3 sequence is 15 residues long. Germline lookup yields CDR1 LGHNA and CDR2 YNFKEQ. The CDR3: CAGSPLAGSTDTQYF. CDR3 coding DNA: TGTGCCGGCAGCCCTCTAGCGGGAAGCACAGATACGCAGTATTTT.

This chain connects TRBV20-1 to TRBJ2-3; the D gene is possibly TRBD1 (5 bases). The V end was cut by 6 bases, the J end by 6 bases, with 10 bases between. Germline V gene lookup returns CDR1 DFQATT and CDR2 SNEGSKA (reference sequence). The CDR3 loop spans 11 amino acids. Written as DNA, the CDR3 is TGCAGTGCCTACAGGCAGGATACGCAGTATTTT. Amino acids: CSAYRQDTQYF.

This rearrangement joins TRBV19 to TRBJ2-7; D ambiguous. The CDR3 covers 13 residues. In germline, CDR1 is LNHDA, CDR2 SQIVND (reference sequence). V lost 5 bases and J lost 4, with 12 bases in between. The CDR3 sequence: CASSASLEYEQYF. The DNA of the CDR3 is TGTGCCAGTAGTGCCTCTCTAGAATACGAGCAGTACTTC. Using reference TRBV19 and TRBJ2-7 for the parts outside the CDR3, the full variable domain is DGGITQSPKYLFRKEGQNVTLSCEQNLNHDAMYWYRQDPGQGLRLIYYSQIVNDFQKGDIAEGYSVSREKKESFPLTVTSAQKNPTAFYLCASSASLEYEQYFGPGTRLTVT.

This clonotype was counted only a few times. This chain uses TRBV4-1 with TRBJ1-1; the D is unclear. The CDR3 is 14 residues long. Trimming shortened V by 0 bases and J by 6 bases, and 11 bases separated the two germline ends. The germline gives CDR1 MGHRA, CDR2 YSYEKL. The chain's CDR3 is CASSQEYLVPEAFF. The CDR3 DNA reads TGCGCCAGCAGCCAAGAATACCTAGTCCCTGAAGCTTTCTTT.

This clonotype was picked up many times. This sequence joins TRBV5-6 and TRBJ1-3; no clear D. Trimming removed 2 bases from V and 5 bases from J, with 14 bases in between. This CDR3 comprises 15 residues. The germline V gene encodes CDR1 SGHDT and CDR2 YYEEEE. The CDR3 nucleotides are TGTGCCAGCAGCTTCCTTGACCTTGGGCGAAACACCATATATTTT. It specifies CASSFLDLGRNTIYF.

The rearrangement uses TRBV27 and TRBJ1-5, with 9 nucleotides matching TRBD1. There are 14 residues in the CDR3. The junction had 10 bases not matched to a gene; V was cut back by 7 bases and J by 9 bases. Germline values: CDR1 MNHEY, CDR2 SMNVEV (reference sequence). The CDR3 DNA follows: TGTGCCAGCAAAGACAGGGGGATCCATCGGCCCCAGCATTTT. It encodes CASKDRGIHRPQHF.

This clonotype was seen a handful of times. The rearrangement uses TRBV7-2 and TRBJ1-2; D possibly corresponds to TRBD1 (5 bases). The CDR3 is 18 amino acids. Germline lookup yields CDR1 SGHTA and CDR2 FQGNSA. The germline V and J ends were trimmed by 4 bases and 6 bases, with 27 bases remaining between them. The chain's CDR3 is CASSSAYRLRDSDNGYTF. In DNA, the CDR3 is TGTGCCAGCAGCTCCGCCTATCGTCTCAGAGACAGCGATAATGGCTACACCTTC.

The V call is TRBV29-1, the J call TRBJ1-4, with D possibly TRBD1 on 6 matching bases. CDR3 length equals 13 residues. Trimming pared 4 bases from V and 4 bases from J, leaving 10 bases between. The germline V gene has CDR1 SQVTM and CDR2 ANQGSEA. CDR3 region: CSVGGQFNEKLFF. The CDR3 DNA sequence: TGCAGCGTTGGAGGACAGTTTAATGAAAAACTGTTTTTT.

This clonotype was counted between two and nine times. V is TRBV4-2 and J is TRBJ2-1, with 9 positions matching TRBD2. CDR1 LGHNA and CDR2 YNFKEQ come from the germline V gene. The CDR3 runs to 15 residues. V lost 4 bases, J lost 9 bases, and 10 bases stayed unmatched. CDR3 sequence (DNA): TGTGCCAGCAGCCCTAGGGGCGGGGGGGCCATTGAGCAGTTCTTC. This sequence encodes CASSPRGGGAIEQFF.

This rearrangement joins TRBV13 to TRBJ2-6; the D gene is possibly TRBD1 (6 bases). Germline loops: CDR1 PRHDT, CDR2 FYEKMQ (reference sequence). V lost 5 bases and J 9 bases, leaving 17 bases between the germline ends. The CDR3 is made up of 15 amino acids. The CDR3 reads CASSQNAGEVNVLTF. In nucleotides, the CDR3 is TGTGCCAGCAGCCAAAACGCAGGGGAAGTCAACGTCCTGACTTTC.

This chain links TRBV6-2 or TRBV6-3 with TRBJ1-2, with D uncertain. Germline V gives CDR1 MNHEY, CDR2 SVGEGT. Trimming removed 1 base at V and 6 bases at J, with 15 bases between. The CDR3 sequence is 15 residues long. CDR3: CASSYLESPPDGYTF. The CDR3 nucleotides read TGTGCCAGCAGTTACTTGGAATCTCCACCCGATGGCTACACCTTC.

This clonotype was counted only a few times. The V and J genes are TRBV11-2 and TRBJ1-1; maybe TRBD1 (6 bases). The germline CDR1 and CDR2 sequences are SGHAT and FQNNGV. The V gene lost 4 bases and the J gene lost 4 bases, with 16 bases spanning the gap. The CDR3 runs to 15 residues. The CDR3 region has the DNA TGTGCCAGCAGCTCCTACAGGGAGTGGGGCACTGAAGCTTTCTTT. Translation gives CASSSYREWGTEAFF.

This clonotype was seen a handful of times. The rearrangement links TRBV19 to TRBJ1-2; the D gene is possibly TRBD1 (5 bases). V lost 10 bases, J lost 2 bases, and 23 bases lay in between. Per the germline V gene, CDR1 is LNHDA and CDR2 is SQIVND (reference sequence). CDR3 length: 16 amino acids. The CDR3 coding sequence is TGTGCCACTCAGCCAGAACCGGGACGCCTAAACTATGGCTACACCTTC. It encodes CATQPEPGRLNYGYTF.

This CDR3 reads CASNKGGMSYNEQFF. Written as DNA, the CDR3 is TGTGCCAGCAACAAAGGGGGGATGTCCTACAATGAGCAGTTCTTC. The J gene is TRBJ2-1, the V gene TRBV7-9; the D gene could be TRBD1 or TRBD2 (6 bases each). The V gene lost 7 bases and the J gene lost 1 base, with 14 bases spanning the gap. The CDR3 sequence is 15 residues long. Germline CDR1 reads SEHNR; CDR2 reads FQNEAQ (reference sequence).